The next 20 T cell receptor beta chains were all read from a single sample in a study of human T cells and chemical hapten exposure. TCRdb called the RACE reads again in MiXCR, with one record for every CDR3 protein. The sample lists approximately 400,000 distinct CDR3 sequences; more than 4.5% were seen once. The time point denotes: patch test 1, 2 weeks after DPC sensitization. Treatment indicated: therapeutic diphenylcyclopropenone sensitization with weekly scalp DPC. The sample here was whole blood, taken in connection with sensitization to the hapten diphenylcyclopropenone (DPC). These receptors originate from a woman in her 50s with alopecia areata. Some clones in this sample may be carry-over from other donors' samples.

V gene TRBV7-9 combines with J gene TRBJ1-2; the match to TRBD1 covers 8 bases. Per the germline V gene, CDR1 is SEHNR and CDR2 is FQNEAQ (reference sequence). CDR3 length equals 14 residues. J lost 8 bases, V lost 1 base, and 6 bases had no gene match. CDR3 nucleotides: TGTGCCAGCAGCTTAGAGGCCAGGGGGCTCGGCTACACCTTC. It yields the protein CASSLEARGLGYTF.

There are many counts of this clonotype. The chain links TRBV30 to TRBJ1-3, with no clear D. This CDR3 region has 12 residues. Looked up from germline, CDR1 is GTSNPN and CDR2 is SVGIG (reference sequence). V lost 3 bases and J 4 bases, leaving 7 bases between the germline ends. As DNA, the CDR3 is TGTGCCTGGAGCGGATCGGGAAACACCATATATTTT. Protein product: CAWSGSGNTIYF.

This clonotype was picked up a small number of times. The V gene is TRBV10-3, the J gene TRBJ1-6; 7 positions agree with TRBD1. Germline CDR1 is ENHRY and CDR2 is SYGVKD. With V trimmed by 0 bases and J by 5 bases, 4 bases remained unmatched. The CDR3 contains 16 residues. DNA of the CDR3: TGTGCCATCAGTGAGTCACAGGGGCTCGATAATTCACCCCTCCACTTT. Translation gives CAISESQGLDNSPLHF.

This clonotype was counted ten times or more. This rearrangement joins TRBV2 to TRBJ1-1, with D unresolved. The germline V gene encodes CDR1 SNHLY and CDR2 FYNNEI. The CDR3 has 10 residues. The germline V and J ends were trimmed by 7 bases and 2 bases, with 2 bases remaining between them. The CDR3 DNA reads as TGTGCCAGCAAAAACACTGAAGCTTTCTTT. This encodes CASKNTEAFF.

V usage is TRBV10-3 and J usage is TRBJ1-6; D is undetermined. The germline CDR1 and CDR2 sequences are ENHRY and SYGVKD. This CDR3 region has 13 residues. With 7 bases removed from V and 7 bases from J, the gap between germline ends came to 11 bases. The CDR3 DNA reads TGTGCCATCACCGACGGTGGAAATTCACCCCTCCACTTT. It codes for CAITDGGNSPLHF.

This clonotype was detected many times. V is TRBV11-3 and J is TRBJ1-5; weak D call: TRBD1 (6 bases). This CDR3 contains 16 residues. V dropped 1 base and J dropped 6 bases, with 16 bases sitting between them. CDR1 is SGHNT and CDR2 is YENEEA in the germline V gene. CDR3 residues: CASSLGPRGAVQPQHF. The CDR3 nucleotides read TGTGCCAGCAGCTTAGGCCCCCGGGGGGCGGTTCAGCCCCAGCATTTT.

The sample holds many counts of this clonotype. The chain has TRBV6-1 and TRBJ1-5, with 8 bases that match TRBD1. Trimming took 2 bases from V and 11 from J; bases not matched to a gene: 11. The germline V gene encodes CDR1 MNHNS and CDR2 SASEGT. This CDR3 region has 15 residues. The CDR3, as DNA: TGTGCCAGCAGTGAATCAGGGGGCGCCCAATCGACCCAGCATTTT. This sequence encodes CASSESGGAQSTQHF.

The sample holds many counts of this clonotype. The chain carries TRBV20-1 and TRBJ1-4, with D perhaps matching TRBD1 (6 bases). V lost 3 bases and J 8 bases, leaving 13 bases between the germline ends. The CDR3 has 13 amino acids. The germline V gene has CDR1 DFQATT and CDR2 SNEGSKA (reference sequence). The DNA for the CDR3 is TGCAGTGCTAGTCGACAGGCGGGGGAAAAACTGTTTTTT. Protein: CSASRQAGEKLFF.

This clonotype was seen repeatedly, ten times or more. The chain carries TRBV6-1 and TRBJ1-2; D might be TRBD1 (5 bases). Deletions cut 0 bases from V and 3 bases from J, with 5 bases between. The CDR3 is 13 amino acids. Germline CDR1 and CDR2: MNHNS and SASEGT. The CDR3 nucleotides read TGTGCCAGCAGTGAAGCAGGGGACTATGGCTACACCTTC. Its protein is CASSEAGDYGYTF.

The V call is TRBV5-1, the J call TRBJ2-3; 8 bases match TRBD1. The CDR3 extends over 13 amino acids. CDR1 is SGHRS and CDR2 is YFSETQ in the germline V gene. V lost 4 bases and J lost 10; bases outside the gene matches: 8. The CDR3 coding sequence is TGCGCCAGCAGCCCGGACAGGGCAGGGGCGCAGTATTTT. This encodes CASSPDRAGAQYF.

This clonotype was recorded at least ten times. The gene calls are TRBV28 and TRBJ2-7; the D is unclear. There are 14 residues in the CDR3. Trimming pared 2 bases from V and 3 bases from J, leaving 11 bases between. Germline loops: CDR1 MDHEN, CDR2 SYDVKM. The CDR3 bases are TGTGCCAGCAGTTTAAGGGCCACCGACTACGAGCAGTACTTC. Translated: CASSLRATDYEQYF.

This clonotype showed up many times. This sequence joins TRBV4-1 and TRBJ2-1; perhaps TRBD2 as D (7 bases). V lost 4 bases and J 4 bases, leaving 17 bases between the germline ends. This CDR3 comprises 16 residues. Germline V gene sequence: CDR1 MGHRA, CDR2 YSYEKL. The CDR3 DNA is TGCGCCAGCAGCCCGGGAGGCAGGGGCAGATACAATGAGCAGTTCTTC. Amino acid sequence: CASSPGGRGRYNEQFF.

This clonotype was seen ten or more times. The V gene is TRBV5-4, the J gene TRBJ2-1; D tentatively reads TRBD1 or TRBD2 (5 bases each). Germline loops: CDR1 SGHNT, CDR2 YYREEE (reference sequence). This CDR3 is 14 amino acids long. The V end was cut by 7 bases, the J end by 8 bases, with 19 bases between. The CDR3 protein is CASGPGTRFDEQFF. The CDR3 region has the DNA TGTGCCAGCGGTCCCGGGACCCGCTTCGATGAGCAGTTCTTC. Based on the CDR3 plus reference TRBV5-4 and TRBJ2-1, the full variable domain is ETGVTQSPTHLIKTRGQQVTLRCSSQSGHNTVSWYQQALGQGPQFIFQYYREEENGRGNFPPRFSGLQFPNYSSELNVNALELDDSALYLCASGPGTRFDEQFFGPGTRLTVL.

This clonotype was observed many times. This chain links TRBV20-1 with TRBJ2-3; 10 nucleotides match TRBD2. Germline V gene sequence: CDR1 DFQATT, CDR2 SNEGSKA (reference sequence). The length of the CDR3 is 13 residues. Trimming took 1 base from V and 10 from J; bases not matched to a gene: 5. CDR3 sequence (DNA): TGCAGTGCTAGAGCTAGCGGGGGCCCTTCGCAGTATTTT. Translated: CSARASGGPSQYF.

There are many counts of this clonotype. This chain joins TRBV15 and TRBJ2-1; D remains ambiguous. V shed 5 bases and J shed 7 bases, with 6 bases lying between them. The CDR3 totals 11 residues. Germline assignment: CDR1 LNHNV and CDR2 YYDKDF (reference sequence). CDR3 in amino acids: CATSAMNEQFF. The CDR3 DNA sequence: TGTGCCACCAGCGCCATGAATGAGCAGTTCTTC. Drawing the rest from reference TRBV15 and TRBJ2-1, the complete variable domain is DAMVIQNPRYQVTQFGKPVTLSCSQTLNHNVMYWYQQKSSQAPKLLFHYYDKDFNNEADTPDNFQSRRPNTSFCFLDIRSPGLGDTAMYLCATSAMNEQFFGPGTRLTVL.

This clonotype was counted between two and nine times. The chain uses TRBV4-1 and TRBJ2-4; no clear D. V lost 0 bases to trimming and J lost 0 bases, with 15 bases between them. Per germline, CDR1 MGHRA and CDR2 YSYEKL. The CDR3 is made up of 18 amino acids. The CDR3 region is CASSQDAPPAVAKNIQYF. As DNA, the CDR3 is TGCGCCAGCAGCCAAGATGCCCCCCCCGCGGTAGCCAAAAACATTCAGTACTTC.

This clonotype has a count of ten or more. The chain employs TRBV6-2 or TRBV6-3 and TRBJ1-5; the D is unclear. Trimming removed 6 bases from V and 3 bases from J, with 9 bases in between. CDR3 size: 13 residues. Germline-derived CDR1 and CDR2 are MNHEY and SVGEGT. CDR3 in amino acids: CASREGVNQPQHF. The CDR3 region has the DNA TGTGCCAGCAGAGAAGGAGTCAATCAGCCCCAGCATTTT.

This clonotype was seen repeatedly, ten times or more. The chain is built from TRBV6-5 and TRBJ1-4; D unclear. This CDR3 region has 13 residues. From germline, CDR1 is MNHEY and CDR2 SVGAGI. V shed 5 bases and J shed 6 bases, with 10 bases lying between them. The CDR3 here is CASSQGWDEKLFF. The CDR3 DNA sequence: TGTGCCAGCAGTCAAGGATGGGATGAAAAACTGTTTTTT.

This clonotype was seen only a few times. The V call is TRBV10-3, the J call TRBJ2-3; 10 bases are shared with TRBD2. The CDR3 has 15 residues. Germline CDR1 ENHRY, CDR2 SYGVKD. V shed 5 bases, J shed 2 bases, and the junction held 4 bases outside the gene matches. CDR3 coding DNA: TGTGCCATCAGTCCTAGCGGGGGCTCCACAGATACGCAGTATTTT. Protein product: CAISPSGGSTDTQYF.

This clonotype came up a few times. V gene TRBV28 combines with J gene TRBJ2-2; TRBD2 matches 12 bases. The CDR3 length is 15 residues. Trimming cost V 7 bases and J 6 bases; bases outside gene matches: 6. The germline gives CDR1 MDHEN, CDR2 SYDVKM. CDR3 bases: TGTGCCAGCAATCTAGCGGGAGGGCGTTCCGGGGAGCTGTTTTTT. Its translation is CASNLAGGRSGELFF.